Each of the 17 T cell receptor beta chains below was sequenced from the same sample in a study of blood T cell repertoires in COVID-19. The assay was immunoSEQ multiplex PCR, and TCRdb's table has in-frame clones only and misses some. This table holds under 300,000 clones, about four fifths found once. Sequenced: peripheral blood. The receptors come from a woman under 30 with acute or convalescent COVID-19.

The chain employs TRBV7-9 and TRBJ1-2, with 10 bases aligning to TRBD1. The germline CDR1 and CDR2 sequences are SEHNR and FQNEAQ (reference sequence). V lost 4 bases and J lost 6; bases outside the gene matches: 5. This CDR3 is 14 amino acids long. DNA for the CDR3: TGTGCCAGCAGCTCCCCGGACAGGGGGGATGGCTACACCTTC. Encoded protein: CASSSPDRGDGYTF.

The chain joins TRBV29-1 to TRBJ2-7; 13 bases match TRBD2. With V trimmed by 5 bases and J by 6 bases, 7 bases remained unmatched. Germline CDR1 is SQVTM and CDR2 is ANQGSEA. The CDR3 spans 14 residues. The DNA for the CDR3 is TGCAGCGTTCTCGGACTAGCGGGAGTGGGCGAGCAGTACTTC. As protein: CSVLGLAGVGEQYF.

CDR3 sequence reads: CASSDPRGLGQPQHF. Written as DNA, the CDR3 is TGTGCCAGCAGTGATCCCAGGGGGCTGGGTCAGCCCCAGCATTTT. This chain joins TRBV6-1 and TRBJ1-5; TRBD1 aligns across 8 bases. The V segment lost 3 bases and the J segment 6 bases; nucleotides outside the gene matches: 7. The length of the CDR3 is 15 residues. Germline-derived CDR1 and CDR2 are MNHNS and SASEGT.

This chain connects TRBV7-3 to TRBJ2-1; 10 nucleotides match TRBD2. Germline CDR1 SGHTA, CDR2 FQGTGA. Unmatched junction bases numbered 4, after V lost 2 bases and J lost 6 bases. CDR3 length equals 15 residues. CDR3 DNA: TGTGCCAGCAGCTTAGCACTAGCGGGATCCAATGAGCAGTTCTTC. Its protein product is CASSLALAGSNEQFF. The complete variable domain, with remaining parts taken from reference TRBV7-3 and TRBJ2-1, reads GAGVSQTPSNKVTEKGKYVELRCDPISGHTALYWYRQSLGQGPEFLIYFQGTGAADDSGLPNDRFFAVRPEGSVSTLKIQRTERGDSAVYLCASSLALAGSNEQFFGPGTRLTVL.

The genes are TRBV5-5 and TRBJ1-5, with 7 positions matching TRBD1. J gave up 0 bases and V 4 bases, and 4 bases lay outside the gene matches. Germline assignment: CDR1 SGHKS and CDR2 YYEKEE (reference sequence). The CDR3 contains 15 residues. Here the CDR3 DNA reads TGTGCCAGCAGCCTGGGGACAGTTAGCAATCAGCCCCAGCATTTT. Translation gives CASSLGTVSNQPQHF.

Worth noting for this clone: The same CDR3 also results from other DNA sequences found in this sample. The chain couples TRBV14 to TRBJ1-2; 9 nucleotides match TRBD1. J gave up 4 bases and V 4 bases, and 7 bases lay outside the gene matches. Germline-derived CDR1 and CDR2 are SGHDN and FVKESK. CDR3 size: 15 residues. CDR3 protein: CASSPWTGVTYGYTF. As DNA, the CDR3 is TGTGCCAGCAGCCCGTGGACAGGGGTGACCTATGGCTACACCTTC.

There are a few counts of this clone. The V call is TRBV27, the J call TRBJ1-2, with 8 bases lining up with TRBD1. The V and J ends lost 5 bases and 4 bases, in that order; junction bases with no gene match: 3. Germline values: CDR1 MNHEY, CDR2 SMNVEV (reference sequence). The CDR3 length is 13 residues. CDR3 loop: CASSLDRGYGYTF. The DNA for the CDR3 is TGTGCCAGCAGTCTCGACAGGGGCTATGGCTACACCTTC.

This chain joins TRBV11-2 and TRBJ1-5, with 7 bases that match TRBD1. J gave up 4 bases and V 3 bases, and 6 bases lay outside the gene matches. Germline assignment: CDR1 SGHAT and CDR2 FQNNGV. The CDR3 has 15 residues. DNA for the CDR3: TGTGCCAGCAGCTTCGGACAGGAGGGAAATCAGCCCCAGCATTTT. Its translation: CASSFGQEGNQPQHF.

The chain uses TRBV4-3 and TRBJ1-1; D is uncertain. The CDR3 has 14 residues. CDR1 and CDR2 (germline): LGHNA, YSLEER. Trimming took off 1 base at V and 0 bases at J, with 6 bases between the two ends. The DNA for the CDR3 is TGCGCCAGCAGCCAAGCACAGATGAACACTGAAGCTTTCTTT. Translating it yields CASSQAQMNTEAFF.

The chain combines TRBV18 with TRBJ1-3; D perhaps matches TRBD1 (5 bases). This CDR3 has 16 amino acids. Per the germline V gene, CDR1 is KGHSH and CDR2 is LQKENI. With 3 bases removed from V and 0 bases from J, the gap between germline ends came to 12 bases. The CDR3 sequence: CASSPREQDSGNTIYF. The CDR3 DNA reads as TGTGCCAGCTCACCCCGAGAACAGGACTCTGGAAACACCATATATTTT.

The J gene is TRBJ1-2, the V gene TRBV28; the match to TRBD1 covers 12 bases. The CDR3 spans 14 residues. V was clipped by 10 bases and J by 4 bases; unmatched bases: 7. Germline V gene sequence: CDR1 MDHEN, CDR2 SYDVKM. In DNA, the CDR3 is TGTGCCACCAAGCGGGACAGGGGGCCCTATGGCTACACCTTC. Its translation: CATKRDRGPYGYTF.

The chain combines TRBV29-1 with TRBJ1-4, with 10 bases fitting TRBD1. The CDR3 length is 13 residues. The germline V gene has CDR1 SQVTM and CDR2 ANQGSEA. Losses at the gene ends were 5 bases for V and 7 bases for J; bases not matched to a gene: 4. CDR3 residues: CSVLGQGSEKLFF. Written as DNA, the CDR3 is TGCAGCGTTCTGGGACAGGGGTCTGAAAAACTGTTTTTT.

The J gene is TRBJ1-1, the V gene TRBV5-8; the D gene is possibly TRBD1 (5 bases). CDR1 is SGHTS and CDR2 is YDEGEE in the germline V gene. The CDR3 totals 14 residues. Trimming took off 3 bases at V and 0 bases at J, with 9 bases between the two ends. DNA for the CDR3: TGTGCCAGCAGCTCACAGGCTATGAACACTGAAGCTTTCTTT. Amino acid sequence: CASSSQAMNTEAFF.

This rearrangement joins TRBV19 to TRBJ1-3, with a weak D call TRBD1 (6 bases). CDR1 and CDR2 (germline): LNHDA, SQIVND (reference sequence). The V end was cut by 4 bases, the J end by 2 bases, with 15 bases between. This CDR3 region has 16 residues. The CDR3: CASSKTQGYAGNTIYF. The CDR3 bases are TGTGCCAGTAGTAAAACACAGGGTTACGCTGGAAACACCATATATTTT.

The chain links TRBV6-5 to TRBJ1-6; D gene unclear. Germline lookup yields CDR1 MNHEY and CDR2 SVGAGI. The germline V and J ends were trimmed by 7 bases and 4 bases, with 14 bases remaining between them. The CDR3 length is 15 residues. The CDR3 DNA sequence: TGTGCCAGCACCGAGAGGATCGGTTATAATTCACCCCTCCACTTT. Its translation is CASTERIGYNSPLHF.

J is TRBJ2-5 and V is TRBV19; the match to TRBD1 covers 8 bases. CDR1 and CDR2 from the germline V gene are LNHDA and SQIVND (reference sequence). The CDR3 length is 15 residues. After removal of 3 bases from V and 2 bases from J, the junction contained 5 bases not matched to a gene. The CDR3 DNA reads TGTGCCAGTAGTATCCAAAGGACAGGGCAAGAGACCCAGTACTTC. Translated, it gives CASSIQRTGQETQYF.

The chain has TRBV10-3 and TRBJ1-5; maybe TRBD1 (6 bases). Germline V gene data show CDR1 as ENHRY and CDR2 as SYGVKD. CDR3 length equals 14 residues. V lost 3 bases and J lost 7, with 13 bases in between. CDR3 DNA: TGTGCCATCAGTGATAACAGGGCTGGGCAGCCCCAGCATTTT. Translated, it gives CAISDNRAGQPQHF.